These 26 T cell receptor beta chains were all obtained from the same sample, sequenced in a study of blood T cell repertoires in COVID-19. Measured with immunoSEQ multiplex PCR; TCRdb has only the in-frame clones, and not every one. Of more than 100,000 clones in the sample, roughly 82% were seen once. Sequencing was done on a sample of peripheral blood. These receptors were collected from a human donor in a cohort sampled during active COVID-19.

Comment on this clone: Other DNA sequences in this specimen translate into the identical CDR3. The chain is built from TRBV12-3 or TRBV12-4 and TRBJ1-1; no clear D gene. The length of the CDR3 is 13 residues. V lost 1 base to trimming and J lost 2 bases, with 5 bases between them. The CDR3: CASSLGANTEAFF. CDR3 nucleotide sequence: TGTGCCAGCAGTTTAGGAGCAAACACTGAAGCTTTCTTT.

J is TRBJ2-3 and V is TRBV7-2; D is uncertain. The CDR3 covers 14 residues. Between the trimmed V and J ends, which lost 3 bases and 0 bases, there was a span of 7 bases. CDR1 and CDR2 from the germline V gene are SGHTA and FQGNSA. CDR3 nucleotides: TGTGCCAGCAGCTTTGGGCCTAGCACAGATACGCAGTATTTT. It encodes CASSFGPSTDTQYF.

This rearrangement joins TRBV19 to TRBJ1-5, with no clear D. CDR3 length: 14 residues. Germline lookup yields CDR1 LNHDA and CDR2 SQIVND (reference sequence). V gave up 6 bases and J gave up 7 bases, with 16 bases separating them. The CDR3 loop reads CASRSSAEVQPQHF. CDR3 nucleotide sequence: TGTGCCAGTAGAAGTTCGGCGGAGGTGCAGCCCCAGCATTTT.

This clone has only one observation. The V gene is TRBV18, the J gene TRBJ2-1, with D possibly TRBD2 on 6 matching bases. The germline gives CDR1 KGHSH, CDR2 LQKENI. The CDR3 is 15 amino acids. V shed 3 bases and J shed 3 bases, with 12 bases lying between them. The CDR3 sequence is CASSPGTLDYNEQFF. Written as DNA, the CDR3 is TGTGCCAGCTCACCCGGGACTCTCGACTACAATGAGCAGTTCTTC.

V gene TRBV7-9 combines with J gene TRBJ2-5; weak D call: TRBD1 (6 bases). Germline lookup yields CDR1 SEHNR and CDR2 FQNEAQ (reference sequence). V gave up 3 bases and J gave up 9 bases, with 14 bases separating them. The CDR3 is 13 amino acids. The CDR3 region has the DNA TGTGCCAGCAGCTTGGGGACGCCAGGGGCCCAGTACTTC. Translation: CASSLGTPGAQYF.

This clone was seen a single time. The gene calls are TRBV4-1 and TRBJ2-3, with TRBD2 identical over 8 bases. CDR3 length: 16 residues. Germline-derived CDR1 and CDR2 are MGHRA and YSYEKL. The ends lost 5 bases at V and 1 base at J; junction bases unmatched: 8. The CDR3 DNA reads as TGCGCCAGCAGCACCCTAGGACTAGCAGGCACAGATACGCAGTATTTT. Translated, it gives CASSTLGLAGTDTQYF.

The table lists this clone with a count of one. This sequence joins TRBV27 and TRBJ1-1; 11 nucleotides line up with TRBD1. The germline CDR1 and CDR2 sequences are MNHEY and SMNVEV (reference sequence). The CDR3 length is 14 residues. The V and J ends lost 6 bases and 5 bases, in that order; junction bases with no gene match: 5. The DNA of the CDR3 is TGTGCCAGCAGGACCGGGACAGGGGGGACTGAAGCTTTCTTT. Translation gives CASRTGTGGTEAFF.

This clone was observed a handful of times. The chain is built from TRBV5-1 and TRBJ2-3, with 10 positions matching TRBD1. This CDR3 has 16 residues. Germline V gene data show CDR1 as SGHRS and CDR2 as YFSETQ. V shed 2 bases, J shed 4 bases, and the junction held 7 bases outside the gene matches. CDR3 residues: CASSLVPGTGADTQYF. The CDR3 coding sequence is TGCGCCAGCAGCTTAGTCCCCGGGACAGGGGCAGATACGCAGTATTTT. The full variable domain, completed using reference TRBV5-1 and TRBJ2-3, is KAGVTQTPRYLIKTRGQQVTLSCSPISGHRSVSWYQQTPGQGLQFLFEYFSETQRNKGNFPGRFSGRQFSNSRSEMNVSTLELGDSALYLCASSLVPGTGADTQYFGPGTRLTVL.

This chain joins TRBV5-1 and TRBJ2-3; D may be TRBD1 (7 bases). The CDR3 runs to 16 residues. Trimming removed 5 bases from V and 4 bases from J, with 20 bases in between. CDR1 SGHRS and CDR2 YFSETQ come from the germline V gene. CDR3 nucleotides: TGCGCCAGCAGATCCGGGGGACAGCCCGGCGCAGATACGCAGTATTTT. This encodes CASRSGGQPGADTQYF.

The rearrangement uses TRBV7-8 and TRBJ1-5; tentatively, D is TRBD1 (5 bases). Between the trimmed V and J ends, which lost 5 bases and 2 bases, there was a span of 13 bases. Germline V gene lookup returns CDR1 SGHVS and CDR2 FQNEAQ. The CDR3 is 15 amino acids. CDR3 nucleotide sequence: TGTGCCAGCAGCCGGGGCCAGACGGGCAATCAGCCCCAGCATTTT. Protein product: CASSRGQTGNQPQHF.

The chain is built from TRBV5-4 and TRBJ2-6; no definite D call. CDR3 length: 16 residues. V dropped 2 bases and J dropped 0 bases, with 9 bases sitting between them. Per germline, CDR1 SGHNT and CDR2 YYREEE (reference sequence). CDR3 region: CASSFAQSSGANVLTF. CDR3 DNA sequence: TGTGCCAGCAGCTTTGCACAGAGCTCTGGGGCCAACGTCCTGACTTTC.

V and J are TRBV5-1 and TRBJ1-1, with 8 bases fitting TRBD1. Unmatched junction bases numbered 13, after V lost 5 bases and J lost 1 base. There are 17 residues in the CDR3. The germline V gene encodes CDR1 SGHRS and CDR2 YFSETQ. The CDR3 is CASRDGTGGLGNTEAFF. The CDR3 DNA reads as TGCGCCAGCAGGGATGGGACAGGAGGTTTGGGGAACACTGAAGCTTTCTTT.

The chain has TRBV7-6 and TRBJ2-1; TRBD2 aligns across 7 bases. The J segment lost 3 bases and the V segment lost 1 base, leaving 6 bases of the junction unmatched. The CDR3 length is 16 residues. CDR1 and CDR2 from the germline V gene are SGHVS and FNYEAQ. This CDR3 reads CASSLDWASGYNEQFF. The CDR3 DNA is TGTGCCAGCAGCTTAGATTGGGCTAGCGGCTACAATGAGCAGTTCTTC.

The chain has TRBV15 and TRBJ1-2, with D unclear. Deletions cut 0 bases from V and 6 bases from J, with 14 bases between. Germline V gene data show CDR1 as LNHNV and CDR2 as YYDKDF (reference sequence). CDR3 length equals 15 residues. DNA of the CDR3: TGTGCCACCAGCAGAGATCATTTATTTACGGATGGCTACACCTTC. Encoded protein: CATSRDHLFTDGYTF.

The chain combines TRBV4-1 with TRBJ2-3, with TRBD1 as a possible D gene (5 bases). Germline CDR1 reads MGHRA; CDR2 reads YSYEKL. The CDR3 loop spans 18 amino acids. V was shortened by 0 bases and J by 0 bases, with 16 bases between the two germline ends. DNA of the CDR3: TGCGCCAGCAGCCAAGATTTTCAGGCGCAGGGCAGCACAGATACGCAGTATTTT. It translates to CASSQDFQAQGSTDTQYF.

The genes are TRBV28 and TRBJ2-1; 14 nucleotides agree with TRBD2. The V gene's germline CDR1 is MDHEN and CDR2 SYDVKM. CDR3 length: 15 residues. Losses at the gene ends were 5 bases for V and 13 bases for J; bases not matched to a gene: 10. CDR3 region: CASSGAGLAGESQFF. CDR3 nucleotides: TGTGCCAGCAGTGGGGCGGGACTAGCGGGGGAAAGCCAGTTCTTC.

This chain joins TRBV7-8 and TRBJ1-2; TRBD1 agrees at 11 bases. The J segment lost 5 bases and the V segment lost 4 bases, leaving 6 bases of the junction unmatched. The CDR3 contains 15 residues. Germline V gene sequence: CDR1 SGHVS, CDR2 FQNEAQ. CDR3 in amino acids: CASSSRGTGGYGYTF. The CDR3, as DNA: TGTGCCAGCAGCTCACGAGGGACAGGGGGTTATGGCTACACCTTC.

The chain uses TRBV19 and TRBJ1-4, with D tentatively TRBD1 (6 bases). CDR3 length: 15 amino acids. Trimming shortened V by 7 bases and J by 5 bases, and 17 bases separated the two germline ends. The germline V gene has CDR1 LNHDA and CDR2 SQIVND (reference sequence). The CDR3 DNA is TGTGCCAGTACCCCAGTTGGACAGCCAAATGAAAAACTGTTTTTT. Translating it yields CASTPVGQPNEKLFF.

The V gene is TRBV5-4, the J gene TRBJ1-6, with 7 bases matching TRBD1. V trimming: 3 bases; J trimming: 7 bases; junction bases outside the gene matches: 7. The CDR3 covers 15 residues. Germline CDR1 SGHNT, CDR2 YYREEE (reference sequence). CDR3 residues: CASSSGGQFNSPLHF. The CDR3 bases are TGTGCCAGCAGCTCAGGGGGACAGTTCAATTCACCCCTCCACTTT.

This clone was seen a few times. This rearrangement joins TRBV4-1 to TRBJ1-2; D is perhaps TRBD1 (5 bases). CDR1 is MGHRA, CDR2 YSYEKL, per germline. V was trimmed by 1 base and J by 6 bases, leaving 12 bases between them. The CDR3 has 14 residues. The CDR3 DNA reads as TGCGCCAGCAGCCAAGGGCCGGGAGGGGATGGCTACACCTTC. Its translation: CASSQGPGGDGYTF.

J is TRBJ2-3 and V is TRBV18, with a tentative D call TRBD2 (5 bases). This CDR3 is 14 amino acids long. In germline, CDR1 is KGHSH, CDR2 LQKENI. V dropped 5 bases and J dropped 2 bases, with 11 bases sitting between them. CDR3 residues: CASSTTGFTDTQYF. CDR3 in DNA: TGTGCCAGCTCAACTACGGGGTTCACAGATACGCAGTATTTT.

The J gene is TRBJ2-7, the V gene TRBV7-3, with 7 bases identical to TRBD1. CDR3 length: 13 residues. V was pared by 4 bases and J by 5 bases, with 5 bases of the junction left unmatched. From germline, CDR1 is SGHTA and CDR2 FQGTGA. The CDR3 spells CASSSNRGDEQYF. CDR3 in DNA: TGTGCCAGCAGCTCCAACAGGGGCGACGAGCAGTACTTC.

This chain links TRBV5-1 with TRBJ1-6; weak D call: TRBD1 (6 bases). Germline CDR1 is SGHRS and CDR2 is YFSETQ. This CDR3 contains 15 residues. Trimming shortened V by 6 bases and J by 10 bases, and 20 bases separated the two germline ends. CDR3 coding DNA: TGCGCCAGCAACAATGGCGACAGGACGAACTCACCCCTCCACTTT. It translates to CASNNGDRTNSPLHF.

CDR3 region: CASSSPLDTGELFF. CDR3 sequence (DNA): TGCGCCAGCAGCTCCCCGCTAGACACCGGGGAGCTGTTTTTT. This chain joins TRBV5-1 and TRBJ2-2, with D unclear. Germline CDR1 and CDR2: SGHRS and YFSETQ. The CDR3 sequence is 14 residues long. V shed 3 bases and J shed 3 bases, with 9 bases lying between them.

The rearrangement links TRBV5-8 to TRBJ1-4, with a possible D match to TRBD1 (5 bases). There are 14 residues in the CDR3. V gave up 0 bases and J gave up 5 bases, with 8 bases separating them. The germline CDR1 and CDR2 sequences are SGHTS and YDEGEE. The CDR3 bases are TGTGCCAGCAGCTTGGGGCAGGGAAATGAAAAACTGTTTTTT. Encoded protein: CASSLGQGNEKLFF.

The chain combines TRBV4-2 with TRBJ2-1; no firm D call. Trimming removed 0 bases from V and 16 bases from J, with 13 bases in between. Germline V lookup: CDR1 LGHNA, CDR2 YNFKEQ. The CDR3 runs to 12 residues. The CDR3 is CASSQDRTAIFF. The CDR3 coding sequence is TGTGCCAGCAGCCAAGATCGAACAGCTATCTTCTTC.